Here is one TCR beta chain with its context. Other DNA sequences in this specimen translate into the identical CDR3. The method was immunoSEQ multiplex PCR; TCRdb's version includes in-frame clones alone and lacks a portion of them. The table lists approximately 50,000 clones, approximately 78% of them singletons, with over 0.5% in the top ten. Germline lookup yields CDR1 GTSNPN and CDR2 SVGIG (reference sequence). Trimming took off 1 base at V and 3 bases at J, with 7 bases between the two ends. The length of the CDR3 is 13 residues. These data originate in a study of memory CD4+ T cells and cytomegalovirus serostatus. The sort gate was single viable CD3+CD4+CD8-CD45RO+ cells for memory CD4+ T cells.

The sequenced sample consisted of memory CD4+ T cells from blood. The origin of this receptor is an adult in good health and CMV-seronegative. The V and J genes are TRBV30 and TRBJ1-5; unclear D gene. The CDR3 DNA reads TGTGCCTGGAGTGGTGGAGACAATCAGCCCCAGCATTTT. Residues: CAWSGGDNQPQHF.